A single sample is the source of the 22 T cell receptor beta chains below, sequenced in a study of siplizumab effects on memory and regulatory T cells. Measured with immunoSEQ multiplex PCR; TCRdb has only the in-frame clones, and not every one. The data show some 9,900 clones, with roughly two fifths seen just once and roughly 10% held by the top ten. No antigen has been identified for these receptors. Responder and stimulator cells in the mixed lymphocyte reaction were cultured together for 6 days at 37°C. The material sequenced was CFSE-low (dividing) CD8+ T cells sorted from an allogeneic mixed lymphocyte reaction. The receptors were gathered from a human donor in good health; the cells came from an allogeneic mixed lymphocyte reaction.

V gene TRBV4-2 combines with J gene TRBJ2-3, with D uncertain. This CDR3 has 14 residues. Between the trimmed V and J ends, which lost 0 bases and 2 bases, there was a span of 6 bases. In germline, CDR1 is LGHNA, CDR2 YNFKEQ. CDR3 DNA sequence: TGTGCCAGCAGCCAAGAGATCATCACAGATACGCAGTATTTT. Amino acids: CASSQEIITDTQYF.

Regarding this clone: The junction departs from germline at one end; a sequencing error may be responsible. The chain joins TRBV18 to TRBJ2-7, with 7 bases identical to TRBD1. Looked up from germline, CDR1 is KGHSH and CDR2 is LQKENI. The CDR3 has 18 amino acids. CDR3 sequence: CASSPYGQATILYYEQCF. The CDR3 nucleotides are TGTGCCAGCTCACCATATGGACAGGCTACTATTCTTTACTACGAGCAGTGCTTC.

This clone appeared many times. The rearrangement uses TRBV27 and TRBJ1-1; D is perhaps TRBD1 (5 bases). Germline V gives CDR1 MNHEY, CDR2 SMNVEV (reference sequence). The ends were cut back, 2 bases at V and 6 bases at J, with 13 bases in the middle. This CDR3 is 14 amino acids long. CDR3 amino acids: CASSLQIQGPEAFF. The CDR3 DNA follows: TGTGCCAGCAGTTTACAAATTCAGGGACCTGAAGCTTTCTTT.

The V call is TRBV4-1, the J call TRBJ2-7; D unresolved. V was trimmed by 2 bases and J by 2 bases, leaving 7 bases between them. The germline CDR1 and CDR2 sequences are MGHRA and YSYEKL. This CDR3 spans 13 amino acids. The CDR3 protein is CASSQTNAYEQYF. Here the CDR3 DNA reads TGCGCCAGCAGCCAAACAAATGCCTACGAGCAGTACTTC.

This clone has only a few counts. The rearrangement uses TRBV6-5 and TRBJ2-7, with 7 bases matching TRBD2. CDR1 is MNHEY and CDR2 is SVGAGI in the germline V gene. V dropped 5 bases and J dropped 3; count of bases not matched to a gene: 4. The CDR3 runs 13 residues. Here the CDR3 reads CASSEAGFYEQYF. The CDR3, as DNA: TGTGCCAGCAGTGAAGCGGGGTTCTACGAGCAGTACTTC.

The J gene is TRBJ1-2, the V gene TRBV7-9; TRBD1 might be the D (6 bases). CDR3 length equals 15 residues. Between the trimmed V and J ends, which lost 3 bases and 4 bases, there was a span of 15 bases. The germline V gene has CDR1 SEHNR and CDR2 FQNEAQ (reference sequence). In DNA, the CDR3 is TGTGCCAGCAGCTTCCAGGGGTCCCACCTCTATGGCTACACCTTC. This translates into CASSFQGSHLYGYTF.

This clone was detected a few times. The J gene is TRBJ2-1, the V gene TRBV30; D might be TRBD1 or TRBD2, each matching 5 bases. Trimming removed 0 bases at V and 9 bases at J, with 9 bases between. This CDR3 spans 12 amino acids. CDR1 GTSNPN and CDR2 SVGIG come from the germline V gene (reference sequence). CDR3 nucleotide sequence: TGTGCCTGGAGTGTAGGTGGGGGTGAGCAGTTCTTC. Translation gives CAWSVGGGEQFF.

The rearrangement uses TRBV14 and TRBJ2-7; 10 positions match TRBD2. The CDR3 runs 12 residues. J was trimmed by 12 bases and V by 8 bases; bases with no gene match: 10. Germline CDR1 reads SGHDN; CDR2 reads FVKESK. The CDR3 region has the DNA TGTGCCAGCCGTGCTAGCGGGAGCTCCACGTACTTC. This translates into CASRASGSSTYF.

This clone was observed a few times. The genes are TRBV6-1 and TRBJ1-2; D not resolved. V was pared by 1 base and J by 2 bases, with 11 bases between. CDR3 size: 15 residues. Per the germline V gene, CDR1 is MNHNS and CDR2 is SASEGT. The DNA of the CDR3 is TGTGCCAGCAGTGAAGTCGGCGCCGGGAACTATGGCTACACCTTC. Residues: CASSEVGAGNYGYTF.

This chain connects TRBV4-1 to TRBJ2-3, with a weak D call TRBD2 (6 bases). Germline CDR1 reads MGHRA; CDR2 reads YSYEKL. This CDR3 has 18 residues. V was cut by 0 bases and J by 0 bases, with 16 bases left in between. The CDR3 protein is CASSQDQGGAGSTDTQYF. The CDR3 bases are TGCGCCAGCAGCCAAGATCAGGGCGGAGCGGGTAGCACAGATACGCAGTATTTT.

The chain combines TRBV4-3 with TRBJ2-5; maybe TRBD2 (6 bases). Germline assignment: CDR1 LGHNA and CDR2 YSLEER. V was cut by 7 bases and J by 3 bases, with 27 bases left in between. The CDR3 has 18 residues. CDR3 coding DNA: TGCGCCAGCATCCCAAACCGGGAACTAGCAGGCCCCGAAGAGACCCAGTACTTC. Protein: CASIPNRELAGPEETQYF.

The CDR3 nucleotides are TGCAGCGTTCTTGGACAGGATGGTACGCAGTATTTT. This translates into CSVLGQDGTQYF. The V and J genes are TRBV29-1 and TRBJ2-3; 7 nucleotides line up with TRBD1. Trimming cost V 5 bases and J 8 bases; bases outside gene matches: 7. CDR1 is SQVTM and CDR2 is ANQGSEA in the germline V gene. The CDR3 consists of 12 residues.

The chain is built from TRBV27 and TRBJ2-3; TRBD1 matches 8 bases. The V gene end was trimmed by 7 bases and the J gene end by 2 bases; junction bases not matched to a gene: 11. CDR1 and CDR2 from the germline V gene are MNHEY and SMNVEV (reference sequence). CDR3 length: 16 residues. The CDR3 DNA reads as TGTGCCAGCAAAAGCATGACAGGGGCCACCACAGATACGCAGTATTTT. Translated: CASKSMTGATTDTQYF.

In this sample, this clone turned up once. V is TRBV7-3 and J is TRBJ2-4; 7 bases agree with TRBD1. V shed 3 bases, J shed 6 bases, and the junction held 5 bases outside the gene matches. Germline-derived CDR1 and CDR2 are SGHTA and FQGTGA. The CDR3 runs 14 residues. The CDR3 coding sequence is TGTGCCAGCAGCTTGACAGGGTCGGGAAACATTCAGTACTTC. It translates to CASSLTGSGNIQYF.

This chain connects TRBV9 to TRBJ2-2; D possibly corresponds to TRBD1 (6 bases). Looked up from germline, CDR1 is SGDLS and CDR2 is YYNGEE. CDR3 length equals 14 residues. The V end was cut by 3 bases, the J end by 6 bases, with 12 bases between. In DNA form, the CDR3 reads TGTGCCAGCAGCGCCCAGGGGTCCGCCGGGGAGCTGTTTTTT. It yields the protein CASSAQGSAGELFF.

This clone counts as medium-sized. The chain has TRBV9 and TRBJ1-4; D gene unclear. This CDR3 is built from 16 residues. The V and J ends lost 0 bases and 0 bases respectively, with 9 bases between them. In germline, CDR1 is SGDLS, CDR2 YYNGEE. The CDR3 sequence is CASSVDSGATNEKLFF. DNA for the CDR3: TGTGCCAGCAGCGTAGATTCCGGAGCAACTAATGAAAAACTGTTTTTT.

This chain joins TRBV7-9 and TRBJ1-3, with D maybe TRBD1 (6 bases). Trimming left V 5 bases short and J 2 bases short, with 25 bases between. Per the germline V gene, CDR1 is SEHNR and CDR2 is FQNEAQ (reference sequence). The CDR3 is made up of 19 amino acids. In DNA form, the CDR3 reads TGTGCCAGCAGCCCTCGGGACCATTCGGGGGAGGGGGCTGGAAACACCATATATTTT. Translation gives CASSPRDHSGEGAGNTIYF.

This clone was observed a few times. The chain combines TRBV19 with TRBJ2-7; 11 bases map to TRBD1. The CDR3 loop spans 14 amino acids. The V gene end was trimmed by 5 bases and the J gene end by 3 bases; junction bases not matched to a gene: 3. Looked up from germline, CDR1 is LNHDA and CDR2 is SQIVND (reference sequence). CDR3 sequence reads: CASSPGTGGYEQYF. Written as DNA, the CDR3 is TGTGCCAGTAGTCCCGGGACAGGGGGCTACGAGCAGTACTTC.

This clone showed up just a few times. A junction boundary mismatches the germline segment, possibly from a read error. The chain links TRBV7-2 to TRBJ2-1; 14 positions match TRBD2. Germline loops: CDR1 SGHTA, CDR2 FQGNSA. The CDR3 consists of 16 residues. The CDR3 DNA reads TGTGCCAGCTGCTTGGGACTAGCGGGAGCCTACAATGAGCAGTTCTTC. Translated, it gives CASCLGLAGAYNEQFF.

In this sample, this clone turned up many times. The chain carries TRBV6-5 and TRBJ2-7; the D gene is possibly TRBD2 (7 bases). Trimming stripped 2 bases from V and 6 bases from J, with 17 bases between. The CDR3 spans 15 residues. Germline lookup yields CDR1 MNHEY and CDR2 SVGAGI. The CDR3 coding sequence is TGTGCCAGCAGTTACACAGATAGGGGGGGTTCCGAGCAGTACTTC. Its translation: CASSYTDRGGSEQYF.

Details on this clone: A single base separates this from a much larger clone, so it may be a read error. V usage is TRBV6-5 and J usage is TRBJ2-5; D not certain. Between the trimmed V and J ends, which lost 8 bases and 2 bases, there was a span of 12 bases. The CDR3 length is 13 residues. Germline-derived CDR1 and CDR2 are MNHEY and SVGAGI. The CDR3 DNA sequence: TGTGCCAGCCCTCTTGGTCAGCAAGAGACCCAGTACTTC. This sequence encodes CASPLGQQETQYF.

This chain joins TRBV9 and TRBJ2-7, with TRBD1 matching 7 bases. Germline CDR1 is SGDLS and CDR2 is YYNGEE. V shed 4 bases and J 0 bases; nucleotides not matched to a gene: 7. There are 15 residues in the CDR3. CDR3 DNA: TGTGCCAGCAGCATAACCCGGGACAGCTCCTACGAGCAGTACTTC. Protein: CASSITRDSSYEQYF. The full variable domain, in which reference TRBV9 and TRBJ2-7 provide the parts outside the CDR3, is DSGVTQTPKHLITATGQRVTLRCSPRSGDLSVYWYQQSLDQGLQFLIQYYNGEERAKGNILERFSAQQFPDLHSELNLSSLELGDSALYFCASSITRDSSYEQYFGPGTRLTVT.